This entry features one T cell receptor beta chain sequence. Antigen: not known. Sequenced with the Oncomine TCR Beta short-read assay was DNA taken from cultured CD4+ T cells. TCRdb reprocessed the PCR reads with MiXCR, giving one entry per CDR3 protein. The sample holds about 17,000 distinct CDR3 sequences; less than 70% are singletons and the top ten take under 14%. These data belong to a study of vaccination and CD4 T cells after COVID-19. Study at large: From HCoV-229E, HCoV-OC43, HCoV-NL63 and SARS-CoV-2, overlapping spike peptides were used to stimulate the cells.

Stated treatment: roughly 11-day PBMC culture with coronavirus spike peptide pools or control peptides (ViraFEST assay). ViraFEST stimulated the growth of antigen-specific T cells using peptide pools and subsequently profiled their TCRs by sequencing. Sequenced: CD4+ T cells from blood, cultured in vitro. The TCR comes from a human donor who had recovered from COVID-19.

The chain's CDR3 is CASSSTSQYIDYGELFF. The DNA of the CDR3 is TGTGCCAGCAGCTCAACTAGCCAATATATTGATTACGGGGAGCTGTTTTTT. The chain is built from TRBV7-6 and TRBJ2-2, with D perhaps matching TRBD2 (6 bases). This CDR3 is built from 17 residues. Per the germline V gene, CDR1 is SGHVS and CDR2 is FNYEAQ. The ends were cut back, 4 bases at V and 7 bases at J, with 22 bases in the middle.